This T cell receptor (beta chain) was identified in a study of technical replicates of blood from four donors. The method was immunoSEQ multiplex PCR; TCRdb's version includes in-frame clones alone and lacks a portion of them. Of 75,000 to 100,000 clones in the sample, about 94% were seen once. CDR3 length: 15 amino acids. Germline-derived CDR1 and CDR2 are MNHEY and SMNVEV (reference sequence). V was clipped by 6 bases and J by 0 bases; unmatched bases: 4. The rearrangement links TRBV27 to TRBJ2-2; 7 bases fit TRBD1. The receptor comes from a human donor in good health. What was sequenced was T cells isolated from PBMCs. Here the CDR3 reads CASRPGQANTGELFF. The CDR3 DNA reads TGTGCCAGCAGGCCTGGACAGGCGAACACCGGGGAGCTGTTTTTT.